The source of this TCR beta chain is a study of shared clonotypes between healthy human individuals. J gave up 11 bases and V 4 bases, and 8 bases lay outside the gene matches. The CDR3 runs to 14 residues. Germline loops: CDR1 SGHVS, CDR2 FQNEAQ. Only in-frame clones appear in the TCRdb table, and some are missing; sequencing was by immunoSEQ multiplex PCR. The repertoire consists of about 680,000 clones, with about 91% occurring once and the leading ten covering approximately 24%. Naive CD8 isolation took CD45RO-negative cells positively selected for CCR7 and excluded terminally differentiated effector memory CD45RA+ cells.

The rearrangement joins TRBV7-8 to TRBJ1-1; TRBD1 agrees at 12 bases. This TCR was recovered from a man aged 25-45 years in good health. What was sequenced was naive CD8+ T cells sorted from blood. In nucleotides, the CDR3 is TGTGCCAGCAGCTCCCGGGACAGGGGGCATCAGGCTTTCTTT. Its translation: CASSSRDRGHQAFF.